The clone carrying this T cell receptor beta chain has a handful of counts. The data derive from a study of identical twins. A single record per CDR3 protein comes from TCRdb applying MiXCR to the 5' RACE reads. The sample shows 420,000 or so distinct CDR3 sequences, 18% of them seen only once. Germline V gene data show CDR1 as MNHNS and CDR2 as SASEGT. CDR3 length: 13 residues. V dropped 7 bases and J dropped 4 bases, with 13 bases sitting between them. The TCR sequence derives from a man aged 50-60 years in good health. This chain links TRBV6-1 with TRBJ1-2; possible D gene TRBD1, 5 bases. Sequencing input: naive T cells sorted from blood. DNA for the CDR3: TGTGCCAGCACCAAAGCGGGGGGCTATGGCTACACCTTC. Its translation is CASTKAGGYGYTF.